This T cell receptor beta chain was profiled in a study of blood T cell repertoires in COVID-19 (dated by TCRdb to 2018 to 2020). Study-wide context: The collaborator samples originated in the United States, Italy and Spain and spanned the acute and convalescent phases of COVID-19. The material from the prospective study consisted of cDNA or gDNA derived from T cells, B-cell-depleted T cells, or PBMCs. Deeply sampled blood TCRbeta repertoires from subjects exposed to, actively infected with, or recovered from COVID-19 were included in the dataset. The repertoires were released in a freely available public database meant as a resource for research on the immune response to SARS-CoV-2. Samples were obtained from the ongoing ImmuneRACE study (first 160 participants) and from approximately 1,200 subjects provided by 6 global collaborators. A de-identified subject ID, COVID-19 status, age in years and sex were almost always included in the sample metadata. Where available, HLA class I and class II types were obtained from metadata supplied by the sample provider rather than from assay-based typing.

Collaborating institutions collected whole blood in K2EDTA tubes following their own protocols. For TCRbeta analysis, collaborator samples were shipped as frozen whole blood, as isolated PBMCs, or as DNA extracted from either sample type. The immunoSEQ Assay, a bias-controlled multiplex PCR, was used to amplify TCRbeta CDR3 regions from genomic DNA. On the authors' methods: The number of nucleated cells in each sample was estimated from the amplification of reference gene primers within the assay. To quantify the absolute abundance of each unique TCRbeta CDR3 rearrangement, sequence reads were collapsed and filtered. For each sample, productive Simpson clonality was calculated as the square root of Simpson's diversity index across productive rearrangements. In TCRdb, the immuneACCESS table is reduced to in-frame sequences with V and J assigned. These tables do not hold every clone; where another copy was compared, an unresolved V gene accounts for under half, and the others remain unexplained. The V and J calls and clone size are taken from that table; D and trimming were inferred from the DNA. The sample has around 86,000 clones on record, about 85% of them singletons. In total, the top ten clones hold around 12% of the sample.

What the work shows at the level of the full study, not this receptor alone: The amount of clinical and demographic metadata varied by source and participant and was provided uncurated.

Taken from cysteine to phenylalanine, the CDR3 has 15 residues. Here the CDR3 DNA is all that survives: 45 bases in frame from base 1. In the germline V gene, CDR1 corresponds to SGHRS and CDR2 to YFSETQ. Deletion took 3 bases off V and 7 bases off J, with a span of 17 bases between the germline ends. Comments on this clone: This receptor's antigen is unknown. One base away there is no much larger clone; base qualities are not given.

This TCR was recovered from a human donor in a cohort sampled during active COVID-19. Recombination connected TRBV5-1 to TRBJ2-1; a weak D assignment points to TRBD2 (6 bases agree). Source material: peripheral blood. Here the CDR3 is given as CASSSEWGAGNEQFF. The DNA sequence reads TGCGCCAGCAGCTCGGAATGGGGTGCGGGGAATGAGCAGTTCTTC.